The 22 T cell receptor beta chains below all came from one sample that was sequenced in a study of blood T cell repertoires in COVID-19. Repertoires were generated with immunoSEQ multiplex PCR, while TCRdb's copy carries only in-frame clones and drops some. The table lists 230,000 or so clones, roughly 88% of them singletons. Input material: PBMCs or T cells enriched from blood (not recorded which). The receptors were gathered from a woman in her forties or fifties with acute COVID-19.

The CDR3 is CASSLAGITGELFF. For the CDR3, the DNA is TGTGCCAGTAGTCTAGCGGGGATAACCGGGGAGCTGTTTTTT. The rearrangement links TRBV19 to TRBJ2-2, with 9 positions matching TRBD2. The junction had 3 bases not matched to a gene; V was cut back by 5 bases and J by 5 bases. Germline V CDR1 and CDR2: LNHDA, SQIVND (reference sequence). This CDR3 contains 14 residues.

The gene calls are TRBV11-2 and TRBJ1-4, with 9 bases matching TRBD1. The V segment lost 5 bases and the J segment 8 bases; nucleotides outside the gene matches: 9. The length of the CDR3 is 15 residues. CDR1 and CDR2 from the germline V gene are SGHAT and FQNNGV. CDR3 region: CASSATGGAGEKLFF. The CDR3 nucleotides read TGTGCCAGCAGCGCCACAGGGGGCGCAGGGGAAAAACTGTTTTTT.

The chain carries TRBV4-3 and TRBJ2-7, with D maybe TRBD2 (6 bases). V gave up 0 bases and J gave up 2 bases, with 17 bases separating them. The CDR3 spans 17 residues. The V gene's germline CDR1 is LGHNA and CDR2 YSLEER. The CDR3 reads CASSQDSGVVPPYEQYF. The CDR3 DNA sequence: TGCGCCAGCAGCCAAGATTCGGGGGTTGTGCCCCCCTACGAGCAGTACTTC.

CDR3 sequence: CASSLEGTPSSYNEQFF. Written as DNA, the CDR3 is TGTGCCAGCAGCTTAGAGGGGACACCAAGCTCCTACAATGAGCAGTTCTTC. V usage is TRBV11-3 and J usage is TRBJ2-1; tentatively, D is TRBD1 (6 bases). The CDR3 loop spans 17 amino acids. The germline V and J ends were trimmed by 0 bases and 0 bases, with 12 bases remaining between them. CDR1 is SGHNT and CDR2 is YENEEA in the germline V gene.

This chain connects TRBV28 to TRBJ1-2, with 8 bases lining up with TRBD1. The CDR3 covers 15 residues. The V gene end was trimmed by 5 bases and the J gene end by 0 bases; junction bases not matched to a gene: 5. Germline V CDR1 and CDR2: MDHEN, SYDVKM. The chain's CDR3 is CASSIGTGANYGYTF. CDR3 in DNA: TGTGCCAGCAGTATTGGGACAGGAGCTAACTATGGCTACACCTTC.

The rearrangement uses TRBV2 and TRBJ2-7, with D possibly being TRBD1 (5 bases). The V end lost 7 bases, the J end lost 0 bases, and 19 bases lay between the germline ends. Germline values: CDR1 SNHLY, CDR2 FYNNEI. This CDR3 region has 16 residues. The CDR3 loop is CASTTPRQGTSYEQYF. The CDR3 DNA sequence: TGTGCCAGCACCACCCCACGTCAGGGAACCTCCTACGAGCAGTACTTC.

The chain is built from TRBV4-1 and TRBJ1-2; D might be TRBD1 (6 bases). This CDR3 is built from 15 residues. Trimming left V 1 base short and J 1 base short, with 10 bases between. CDR1 MGHRA and CDR2 YSYEKL come from the germline V gene. In DNA, the CDR3 is TGCGCCAGCAGCCAAGTCAAGGGGGTTAACTATGGCTACACCTTC. Amino acids: CASSQVKGVNYGYTF.

The chain carries TRBV19 and TRBJ2-7, with 15 nucleotides matching TRBD2. This CDR3 contains 15 residues. Germline V CDR1 and CDR2: LNHDA, SQIVND (reference sequence). V dropped 6 bases and J dropped 1; count of bases not matched to a gene: 1. The CDR3 coding sequence is TGTGCCAGTAGGGGACTAGCGGGAGGATCCTACGAGCAGTACTTC. Translated, it gives CASRGLAGGSYEQYF. Based on the CDR3 plus reference TRBV19 and TRBJ2-7, the full variable domain is DGGITQSPKYLFRKEGQNVTLSCEQNLNHDAMYWYRQDPGQGLRLIYYSQIVNDFQKGDIAEGYSVSREKKESFPLTVTSAQKNPTAFYLCASRGLAGGSYEQYFGPGTRLTVT.

The chain employs TRBV4-1 and TRBJ2-7; the match to TRBD2 covers 8 bases. Germline loops: CDR1 MGHRA, CDR2 YSYEKL. The CDR3 spans 15 residues. V trimming: 0 bases; J trimming: 6 bases; junction bases outside the gene matches: 7. The CDR3: CASSQDLFGGGEQYF. The CDR3 DNA follows: TGCGCCAGCAGCCAAGATCTTTTCGGGGGGGGCGAGCAGTACTTC.

In this sample, this clone turned up a few times. The chain recombines TRBV27 with TRBJ1-2; D is possibly TRBD1 (6 bases). Germline V CDR1 and CDR2: MNHEY, SMNVEV (reference sequence). The germline V and J ends were trimmed by 5 bases and 8 bases, with 18 bases remaining between them. This CDR3 is 14 amino acids long. CDR3: CASSREQGAGGYTF. DNA of the CDR3: TGTGCCAGCAGTCGTGAACAGGGTGCCGGGGGCTACACCTTC.

In nucleotides, the CDR3 is TGTGCCAGCAAGCTAGCGGGAACGAACACCGGGGAGCTGTTTTTT. Its protein product is CASKLAGTNTGELFF. The rearrangement uses TRBV6-5 and TRBJ2-2; TRBD2 aligns across 9 bases. The V and J ends lost 7 bases and 0 bases, in that order; junction bases with no gene match: 3. The CDR3 has 15 amino acids. Germline assignment: CDR1 MNHEY and CDR2 SVGAGI.

The gene calls are TRBV18 and TRBJ1-6; tentatively, D is TRBD1 (5 bases). The CDR3 covers 14 residues. Germline V lookup: CDR1 KGHSH, CDR2 LQKENI. Trimming took 5 bases from V and 8 from J, leaving 13 bases between them. Written as DNA, the CDR3 is TGTGCCAGCTCATCCGGGACTAATGATTCACCCCTCCACTTT. It specifies CASSSGTNDSPLHF.

The chain carries TRBV5-1 and TRBJ2-7; D is perhaps TRBD2 (6 bases). The CDR3 is made up of 17 amino acids. V lost 3 bases and J lost 3, with 22 bases in between. Germline CDR1 and CDR2: SGHRS and YFSETQ. The CDR3 sequence is CASSYSAAGSPIYEQYF. The CDR3 DNA follows: TGCGCCAGCAGCTACTCGGCGGCGGGGTCCCCCATCTACGAGCAGTACTTC.

In regard to this clone: The same CDR3 arises from other DNA sequences in this sample as well. The chain employs TRBV28 and TRBJ1-5; D may be TRBD1 (5 bases). V was pared by 1 base and J by 1 base, with 8 bases between. Per germline, CDR1 MDHEN and CDR2 SYDVKM. This CDR3 comprises 15 residues. Here the CDR3 reads CASSLSQGSNQPQHF. For the CDR3, the DNA is TGTGCCAGCAGTTTATCTCAGGGCAGCAATCAGCCCCAGCATTTT.

The chain combines TRBV7-8 with TRBJ2-3; weak D call: TRBD2 (5 bases). Germline CDR1 SGHVS, CDR2 FQNEAQ. CDR3 length: 11 residues. V was trimmed by 5 bases and J by 8 bases, leaving 8 bases between them. CDR3 nucleotides: TGTGCCAGCAGCCCCGGAGGTACGCAGTATTTT. Its translation: CASSPGGTQYF.

This chain joins TRBV5-1 and TRBJ1-2; no clear D. Germline V lookup: CDR1 SGHRS, CDR2 YFSETQ. This CDR3 has 13 residues. Trimming removed 2 bases at V and 3 bases at J, with 8 bases between. The CDR3 DNA follows: TGCGCCAGCAGCTTTTACAATTACTATGGCTACACCTTC. This encodes CASSFYNYYGYTF.

The gene calls are TRBV7-9 and TRBJ2-7, with D possibly being TRBD2 (6 bases). The CDR3 sequence is 16 residues long. From germline, CDR1 is SEHNR and CDR2 FQNEAQ (reference sequence). The germline V and J ends were trimmed by 6 bases and 2 bases, with 20 bases remaining between them. The CDR3 here is CASRPSSAFTAYEQYF. The CDR3 coding sequence is TGTGCCAGCAGACCCTCTAGCGCCTTCACCGCCTACGAGCAGTACTTC.

The chain has TRBV18 and TRBJ2-7, with D hard to call. Germline CDR1 KGHSH, CDR2 LQKENI. V gave up 1 base and J gave up 3 bases, with 10 bases separating them. The length of the CDR3 is 14 residues. DNA of the CDR3: TGTGCCAGCTCACCACGGGCAGATAGCTACGAGCAGTACTTC. Protein product: CASSPRADSYEQYF.

The chain employs TRBV19 and TRBJ2-3; 8 positions agree with TRBD2. Germline CDR1 LNHDA, CDR2 SQIVND (reference sequence). The ends lost 5 bases at V and 1 base at J; junction bases unmatched: 11. This CDR3 is 17 amino acids long. As DNA, the CDR3 is TGTGCCAGTAGTTCGGGAGGAGCGGGAGTTGGCACAGATACGCAGTATTTT. Translated, it gives CASSSGGAGVGTDTQYF.

This clone showed up just a few times. V gene TRBV7-3 combines with J gene TRBJ2-1, with 8 bases lining up with TRBD1. The CDR3 runs 13 residues. Per germline, CDR1 SGHTA and CDR2 FQGTGA. Trimming removed 5 bases from V and 6 bases from J; junction bases left unmatched: 3. The CDR3 here is CASSLQGGNEQFF. The CDR3 bases are TGTGCCAGCAGCCTACAGGGGGGCAATGAGCAGTTCTTC. The full variable domain, with the rest looked up from reference TRBV7-3 and TRBJ2-1, is GAGVSQTPSNKVTEKGKYVELRCDPISGHTALYWYRQSLGQGPEFLIYFQGTGAADDSGLPNDRFFAVRPEGSVSTLKIQRTERGDSAVYLCASSLQGGNEQFFGPGTRLTVL.

The chain couples TRBV7-2 to TRBJ2-7; TRBD2 might be the D (7 bases). V gave up 4 bases and J gave up 2 bases, with 21 bases separating them. This CDR3 has 17 residues. CDR1 SGHTA and CDR2 FQGNSA come from the germline V gene. The DNA of the CDR3 is TGTGCCAGCAGCTCCGGGGGGCATAGGTTCCTCACCTACGAGCAGTACTTC. Translated: CASSSGGHRFLTYEQYF.

This clone was detected once. The chain carries TRBV7-9 and TRBJ1-1; TRBD1 aligns across 8 bases. The CDR3 consists of 16 residues. Germline V CDR1 and CDR2: SEHNR, FQNEAQ (reference sequence). Trimming at V came to 5 bases and at J to 7 bases, leaving 15 bases not matched to a gene. The CDR3 bases are TGTGCCAGCAGCCCCCAGGGGGCGCGACCCAGCGATGAAGCTTTCTTT. It is translated as CASSPQGARPSDEAFF.